Shown below are 18 T cell receptor beta chains from a single sample sequenced in a study of cytomegalovirus exposure and HLA in healthy donors. The study ran its PCR with 60 Vbeta and 13 Jbeta primers. Measured with immunoSEQ multiplex PCR; TCRdb has only the in-frame clones, and not every one. This sample has 180,000 or so clones; about 80% occur once, and the top ten carry roughly 1.5%. The sample comprised PBMCs. These receptors were taken from a man younger than 30 in good health and CMV-seronegative.

CDR3 sequence (DNA): TGTGCCAGCTCACCACAACAGGGGGCAGCCAAAAACATTCAGTACTTC. It yields the protein CASSPQQGAAKNIQYF. The rearrangement links TRBV18 to TRBJ2-4; 9 nucleotides line up with TRBD1. The germline V gene has CDR1 KGHSH and CDR2 LQKENI. V was clipped by 1 base and J by 0 bases; unmatched bases: 1. The CDR3 covers 16 residues.

The rearrangement links TRBV5-6 to TRBJ1-1; TRBD1 matches 7 bases. With 2 bases clipped from V and 1 base from J, the junction kept 14 bases outside the gene matches. Germline V CDR1 and CDR2: SGHDT, YYEEEE. The CDR3 length is 18 residues. The DNA for the CDR3 is TGTGCCAGCAGCTTCTATAGTCGCTACAGGGGTTCGAACACTGAAGCTTTCTTT. Its protein is CASSFYSRYRGSNTEAFF.

The gene calls are TRBV18 and TRBJ2-1; TRBD2 matches at 14 bases. This CDR3 is 13 amino acids long. Per the germline V gene, CDR1 is KGHSH and CDR2 is LQKENI. The J segment lost 13 bases and the V segment lost 3 bases, leaving 2 bases of the junction unmatched. The CDR3 reads CASSPGLAGGQFF. The CDR3, as DNA: TGTGCCAGCTCACCTGGACTAGCGGGGGGCCAGTTCTTC.

This chain uses TRBV4-3 with TRBJ1-2; D may be TRBD1 (5 bases). This CDR3 is 13 amino acids long. The V end was cut by 5 bases, the J end by 10 bases, with 17 bases between. Looked up from germline, CDR1 is LGHNA and CDR2 is YSLEER. This CDR3 reads CASSYGGVSFYTF. In DNA form, the CDR3 reads TGCGCCAGCAGCTACGGGGGGGTGTCATTCTACACCTTC.

This clone came up once. The J gene is TRBJ1-1, the V gene TRBV2, with a weak D call TRBD1 (5 bases). The CDR3 spans 14 residues. Germline CDR1 reads SNHLY; CDR2 reads FYNNEI. V lost 10 bases to trimming and J lost 5 bases, with 20 bases between them. The CDR3 sequence is CATKVGGGNTEAFF. The CDR3 DNA follows: TGTGCCACCAAAGTGGGGGGGGGAAATACTGAAGCTTTCTTT.

V is TRBV7-8 and J is TRBJ1-5; D gene unclear. Trimming took off 4 bases at V and 1 base at J, with 14 bases between the two ends. This CDR3 is 16 amino acids long. Germline values: CDR1 SGHVS, CDR2 FQNEAQ. CDR3 DNA sequence: TGTGCCAGCAGCTCAACCCTCGGAGTCAGCAATCAGCCCCAGCATTTT. It specifies CASSSTLGVSNQPQHF.

V gene TRBV6-5 combines with J gene TRBJ2-1; 7 nucleotides match TRBD2. The CDR3 runs 14 residues. Trimming removed 5 bases from V and 4 bases from J; junction bases left unmatched: 5. Per germline, CDR1 MNHEY and CDR2 SVGAGI. CDR3 sequence reads: CASSDQRGYNEQFF. The CDR3 DNA follows: TGTGCCAGCAGTGACCAGCGGGGATACAATGAGCAGTTCTTC.

The CDR3 DNA is TGTGCCAGTAACCCAGAATTGGGCTTTTACGAGCAGTACTTC. As protein: CASNPELGFYEQYF. The chain joins TRBV2 to TRBJ2-7; D is uncertain. CDR1 and CDR2 from the germline V gene are SNHLY and FYNNEI. Trimming removed 9 bases from V and 4 bases from J, with 19 bases in between. CDR3 length: 14 residues.

The rearrangement links TRBV13 to TRBJ1-2; D is possibly TRBD1 (5 bases). Between the trimmed V and J ends, which lost 5 bases and 4 bases, there was a span of 11 bases. Germline lookup yields CDR1 PRHDT and CDR2 FYEKMQ (reference sequence). The CDR3 has 13 amino acids. DNA of the CDR3: TGTGCCAGCAGCGTGACAGATAGCTATGGCTACACCTTC. This gives the protein CASSVTDSYGYTF.

The rearrangement uses TRBV27 and TRBJ2-7, with TRBD1 as a possible D gene (6 bases). Between the trimmed V and J ends, which lost 3 bases and 2 bases, there was a span of 17 bases. Germline V gives CDR1 MNHEY, CDR2 SMNVEV (reference sequence). The length of the CDR3 is 16 residues. CDR3 residues: CASSFSAGTRTYEQYF. The CDR3 DNA reads as TGTGCCAGCAGTTTCTCCGCAGGGACACGGACCTACGAGCAGTACTTC.

Remarks on this clone: The junction does not match germline at one end; this may be a read error. The sample carries other DNA sequences with the same CDR3. The chain is built from TRBV4-1 and TRBJ1-3; D call uncertain. CDR1 and CDR2 (germline): MGHRA, YSYEKL. The CDR3 is 18 amino acids. Written as DNA, the CDR3 is TGCGCCAGTAGCCAAGACCCCCTCCGAGGGAGCTCTGGAAACACCATATATTTT. It is translated as CASSQDPLRGSSGNTIYF.

This clone has more than one count but fewer than ten. The rearrangement uses TRBV4-3 and TRBJ2-5; TRBD1 matches 8 bases. From germline, CDR1 is LGHNA and CDR2 YSLEER. J was trimmed by 5 bases and V by 4 bases; bases with no gene match: 9. CDR3 length: 15 amino acids. The CDR3 DNA reads as TGCGCCAGCAGCCGAGTTCCCGGGGACAGGGAGACCCAGTACTTC. Protein product: CASSRVPGDRETQYF.

With respect to this clone: Within the sample, other DNA sequences also encode this same CDR3. V gene TRBV18 combines with J gene TRBJ1-1, with no clear D. Between the trimmed V and J ends, which lost 6 bases and 1 base, there was a span of 9 bases. CDR3 length equals 13 residues. Germline V gives CDR1 KGHSH, CDR2 LQKENI. CDR3 DNA: TGTGCCAGCTCGCCGGACTCGAACACTGAAGCTTTCTTT. Protein sequence: CASSPDSNTEAFF. The variable domain in full, completed from reference TRBV18 and TRBJ1-1, reads NAGVMQNPRHLVRRRGQEARLRCSPMKGHSHVYWYRQLPEEGLKFMVYLQKENIIDESGMPKERFSAEFPKEGPSILRIQQVVRGDSAAYFCASSPDSNTEAFFGQGTRLTVV.

This chain links TRBV30 with TRBJ1-6, with D possibly matching TRBD1 (6 bases). The CDR3 is made up of 13 amino acids. Germline V CDR1 and CDR2: GTSNPN, SVGIG (reference sequence). Trimming took off 3 bases at V and 7 bases at J, with 10 bases between the two ends. CDR3 sequence (DNA): TGTGCCTGGAGGAGGGACACCAATTCACCCCTCCACTTT. It yields the protein CAWRRDTNSPLHF.

V usage is TRBV5-4 and J usage is TRBJ2-1; D ambiguous. This CDR3 contains 18 residues. Germline assignment: CDR1 SGHNT and CDR2 YYREEE (reference sequence). V was trimmed by 0 bases and J by 4 bases, leaving 20 bases between them. The CDR3 nucleotides read TGTGCCAGCAGCTTGGGTGGTCCCTCGGCGCGGCTATACAATGAGCAGTTCTTC. Its translation: CASSLGGPSARLYNEQFF.

V usage is TRBV5-1 and J usage is TRBJ2-3, with D perhaps matching TRBD2 (5 bases). The CDR3 length is 15 residues. Germline lookup yields CDR1 SGHRS and CDR2 YFSETQ. V lost 0 bases to trimming and J lost 4 bases, with 12 bases between them. CDR3 region: CASSLARGVADTQYF. CDR3 coding DNA: TGCGCCAGCAGCTTGGCTCGGGGTGTGGCAGATACGCAGTATTTT.

The rearrangement links TRBV19 to TRBJ1-5; perhaps TRBD1 as D (5 bases). V was cut by 7 bases and J by 1 base, with 11 bases left in between. This CDR3 is 14 amino acids long. Germline loops: CDR1 LNHDA, CDR2 SQIVND (reference sequence). The CDR3 nucleotides read TGTGCCAGTACAAGGAGGGACAGCAATCAGCCCCAGCATTTT. This codes for CASTRRDSNQPQHF.

This chain uses TRBV13 with TRBJ2-1; 10 bases line up with TRBD2. Germline CDR1 PRHDT, CDR2 FYEKMQ (reference sequence). V gave up 1 base and J gave up 7 bases; unmatched junction bases: 4. The CDR3 has 15 residues. The CDR3 nucleotides are TGTGCCAGCAGCTTAGTAGCGGGAGGTCTTAATGAGCAGTTCTTC. Its protein is CASSLVAGGLNEQFF.